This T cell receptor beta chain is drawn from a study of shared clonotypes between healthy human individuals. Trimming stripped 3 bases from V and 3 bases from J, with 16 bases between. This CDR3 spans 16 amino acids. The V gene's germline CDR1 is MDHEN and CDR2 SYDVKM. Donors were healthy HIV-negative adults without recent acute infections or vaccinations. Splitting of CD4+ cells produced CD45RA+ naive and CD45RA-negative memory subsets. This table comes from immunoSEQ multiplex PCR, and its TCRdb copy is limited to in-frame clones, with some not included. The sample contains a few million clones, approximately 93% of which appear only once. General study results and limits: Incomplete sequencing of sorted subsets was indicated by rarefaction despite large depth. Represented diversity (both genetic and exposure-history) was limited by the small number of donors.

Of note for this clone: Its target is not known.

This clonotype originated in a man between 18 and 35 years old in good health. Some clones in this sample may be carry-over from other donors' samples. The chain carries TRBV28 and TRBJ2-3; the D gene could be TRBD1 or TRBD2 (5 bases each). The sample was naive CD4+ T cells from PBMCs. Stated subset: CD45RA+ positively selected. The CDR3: CASSFHRGEVTDTQYF. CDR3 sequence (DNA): TGTGCCAGCAGTTTCCACCGGGGCGAGGTGACAGATACGCAGTATTTT.